Listed below are T cell receptor beta chains from one sample, sequenced in a study of read filtering for tumor transcriptome and immune sequencing. TCRdb reprocessed the reads via MiXCR and lists one record per CDR3 protein. The data contain over 90,000 distinct CDR3 sequences, roughly a fifth of them seen just once; the ten biggest clones take up about an eighth. The sequencing input was a population of CD138-negative cells sorted from bone marrow. The receptor set was obtained from a donor aged 40 or over with multiple myeloma. The CDR3 runs from the conserved cysteine through the conserved F or W. The order of the fields is J gene, clone size, D gene, V gene, CDR3 protein, CDR3 DNA. The D gene is left open where the match is weak. Size is stated for part of the rows, as once, few or many counts, or as a class when the clone is expanded.

>TRBJ2-7|many|NA|TRBV12-3/TRBV12-4
CASRAPGRSYEQYF
TGTGCCAGCAGAGCACCGGGACGGAGCTACGAGCAGTACTTC
>TRBJ1-4|many|TRBD1|TRBV2
CATWTGINEKLFF
TGTGCCACCTGGACAGGAATAAATGAAAAACTGTTTTTT
>TRBJ2-7|many|TRBD1|TRBV12-3/TRBV12-4
CASSISYRGLYEQYF
TGTGCCAGCAGTATATCCTACAGGGGGCTCTACGAGCAGTACTTC
>TRBJ2-7|few|TRBD1|TRBV5-1
CASSTGTGTLEQYF
TGCGCCAGCAGTACCGGGACAGGAACCTTAGAGCAGTACTTC
>TRBJ2-5|NA|NA|TRBV5-1
CASSLGGVWYF
TGCGCCAGCAGCCTAGGAGGTGTCTGGTACTTC
>TRBJ2-1|many|TRBD2|TRBV11-2
CASSNSVAGDNEQFF
TGTGCCAGCAGCAACTCGGTAGCGGGGGACAATGAGCAGTTCTTC
>TRBJ2-5|many|NA|TRBV28
CASSLSAGRETQYF
TGTGCCAGCAGTTTATCCGCAGGGCGGGAGACCCAGTACTTC
>TRBJ2-7|NA|TRBD2|TRBV30
CAWSIPGGYYEQYF
TGTGCCTGGAGTATACCGGGGGGATACTACGAGCAGTACTTC
>TRBJ1-4|few|TRBD1|TRBV29-1
CSALFGTGAEKLFF
TGCAGCGCTTTATTTGGGACAGGGGCCGAAAAACTGTTTTTT
>TRBJ2-2|many|TRBD2|TRBV29-1
CSVPKGSGGGAHTGELFF
TGCAGCGTCCCCAAGGGTAGTGGCGGGGGGGCCCACACCGGGGAGCTGTTTTTT
>TRBJ2-7|many|NA|TRBV2
CASSEDRYYEQYF
TGTGCCAGCAGTGAAGACAGATACTACGAGCAGTACTTC
>TRBJ2-2|few|NA|TRBV2
CASSPIGQNTGELFF
TGTGCCAGCAGCCCCATTGGACAGAACACCGGGGAGCTGTTTTTT
>TRBJ1-2|NA|NA|TRBV2
CASREGSQGSYGHTF
TGTGCCAGCAGAGAAGGAAGCCAGGGGAGCTATGGCCACACCTTC
>TRBJ1-5|many|NA|TRBV6-5
CASSVAGRNQPQHF
TGTGCCAGCAGCGTTGCAGGGAGAAATCAGCCCCAGCATTTT
>TRBJ1-1|NA|NA|TRBV6-5
CASSPLRGTEAFF
TGTGCCAGCAGTCCCCTCCGGGGGACTGAAGCTTTCTTT
>TRBJ1-3|few|NA|TRBV6-5
CASSYVSPRSGNTIYF
TGTGCCAGCAGTTACGTGTCACCCCGCTCTGGAAACACCATATATTTT
>TRBJ2-5|NA|NA|TRBV20-1
CSAGPMGETQYF
TGCAGTGCGGGACCTATGGGGGAGACCCAGTACTTC
>TRBJ1-5|few|NA|TRBV19
CASDQGWDQPQHF
TGTGCCAGCGATCAGGGCTGGGATCAGCCCCAGCATTTT
>TRBJ1-4|many|NA|TRBV6-1
CASSGGGGYVGNEKLFF
TGTGCCAGCAGTGGTGGTGGGGGTTACGTAGGGAATGAAAAACTTTTTTTT
>TRBJ2-5|NA|TRBD1|TRBV30
CAWSSSGQGHF
TGTGCCTGGAGTTCCTCCGGACAGGGGCACTTC
>TRBJ1-2|NA|NA|TRBV3-1
CASSNRNPTYGYTF
TGTGCCAGCAGTAACAGGAACCCGACCTATGGCTACACCTTC
>TRBJ1-4|NA|NA|TRBV7-9
CASSLIGWEKLFF
TGTGCCAGCAGCTTAATTGGGTGGGAAAAACTGTTTTTT
>TRBJ2-5|NA|NA|TRBV12-3/TRBV12-4
CASSLWAKQETQYF
TGTGCCAGCAGTTTATGGGCAAAACAAGAGACCCAGTACTTC
>TRBJ2-3|once|NA|TRBV12-3/TRBV12-4
CASSLHSRTDAQYF
TGTGCCAGCAGTTTACACAGCCGCACAGATGCGCAGTATTTT
>TRBJ2-1|many|TRBD1|TRBV5-1
CASSAGTVNEQFF
TGTGCCAGCAGCGCCGGGACAGTCAATGAGCAGTTCTTC
>TRBJ1-6|many|NA|TRBV28
CASRARGGMSPLHF
TGTGCCAGCAGGGCTCGCGGGGGGATGTCACCCCTCCACTTT
>TRBJ1-2|few|NA|TRBV28
CASSPKGLYYGYTF
TGTGCCAGCAGTCCCAAGGGACTGTACTATGGCTACACCTTC
>TRBJ1-5|NA|NA|TRBV28
CASIASLGQPQHF
TGTGCCAGCATAGCGAGTTTGGGTCAGCCCCAGCATTTT
>TRBJ2-2|many|NA|TRBV4-1
CASSQGEASVGTGELFF
TGCGCCAGCAGCCAAGGGGAAGCGAGCGTGGGCACCGGGGAGCTGTTTTTT
>TRBJ1-6|many|NA|TRBV10-3
CAIPKGGREPLHF
TGTGCCATCCCGAAGGGGGGTCGGGAACCCCTCCACTTT
>TRBJ2-1|NA|TRBD2|TRBV24-1
CATSGLAGGYNEQFF
TGTGCCACCAGTGGCCTCGCGGGGGGCTACAATGAGCAGTTCTTC
>TRBJ2-1|many|NA|TRBV6-1
CASIITGTHEQFF
TGTGCCAGCATTATCACAGGGACCCATGAGCAGTTCTTC
>TRBJ2-3|many|TRBD1|TRBV5-1
CASSWLGRGRTDTQYF
TGCGCCAGCAGCTGGTTGGGCAGGGGGCGCACAGATACGCAGTATTTT
>TRBJ1-1|NA|NA|TRBV7-9
CASSRGSKEITEAFF
TGTGCCAGCAGCCGGGGGTCCAAAGAAATCACTGAAGCTTTCTTT
>TRBJ2-7|many|TRBD2|TRBV3-1
CASSLGLPILSLGEQYF
TGTGCCAGCAGCCTGGGACTACCGATCCTCTCTTTAGGCGAGCAGTACTTC
>TRBJ1-6|NA|NA|TRBV6-1
CASSPLGVRNSPLHF
TGTGCCAGCAGCCCCCTAGGTGTACGGAATTCACCCCTCCACTTT
>TRBJ1-1|many|NA|TRBV12-3/TRBV12-4
CASSLNMRGAFF
TGTGCCAGCAGTTTAAATATGAGGGGAGCTTTCTTT
>TRBJ2-3|many|TRBD2|TRBV9
CASSGSGSGTDTQYF
TGTGCCAGCAGCGGTAGCGGGTCGGGCACAGATACGCAGTATTTT
>TRBJ1-1|NA|NA|TRBV28
CASSFRGHRTKGKASF
TGTGCCAGCAGTTTTAGGGGACATCGGACGAAGGGGAAAGCTTCCTTT
>TRBJ2-1|NA|NA|TRBV5-6
CASKASVGYSYNEQFF
TGTGCCAGCAAGGCTAGCGTAGGCTACTCCTACAATGAGCAGTTCTTC
>TRBJ2-7|many|NA|TRBV11-2
CASSSGPNYEQYF
TGTGCCAGCAGCTCGGGGCCAAACTACGAGCAGTACTTC
>TRBJ1-5|many|TRBD1|TRBV28
CASSLTTGGRQPQHF
TGTGCCAGCAGCCTTACTACAGGGGGCCGGCAGCCCCAGCATTTT
>TRBJ1-1|many|NA|TRBV7-9
CASSLEGGATEAFF
TGTGCCAGCAGCTTAGAGGGGGGGGCCACTGAAGCTTTCTTT
>TRBJ2-1|many|TRBD2|TRBV28
CASSPLPGGNYNEQFF
TGTGCCAGCAGTCCCTTACCGGGGGGTAACTACAATGAGCAGTTCTTC
>TRBJ1-5|many|NA|TRBV12-3/TRBV12-4
CASSLRDFSQPQHF
TGTGCCAGCAGTTTAAGGGACTTCTCCCAGCCCCAGCATTTT
>TRBJ2-3|many|NA|TRBV28
CASSFKWGLDTQYF
TGTGCCAGCAGTTTTAAGTGGGGTTTAGATACGCAGTATTTT
>TRBJ1-2|many|NA|TRBV20-1
CSARSSDAYYYGYTF
TGCAGTGCTAGATCTAGCGACGCATACTACTATGGCTACACCTTC
>TRBJ2-7|many|NA|TRBV2
CASRPTRYEQYF
TGTGCCAGCAGACCCACTAGGTACGAGCAGTACTTC
>TRBJ1-5|NA|NA|TRBV3-1
CASSPSGRGGQPQHF
TGTGCCAGCAGCCCAAGTGGCAGGGGTGGACAGCCCCAGCATTTT
>TRBJ2-1|NA|TRBD2|TRBV5-1
CASHTHSGGYNEQFF
TGCGCCAGCCATACTCATAGCGGGGGATACAATGAGCAGTTCTTC